The 30 T cell receptor beta chains in this list originate from one sample, sequenced in a study of human T cells and chemical hapten exposure. Each CDR3 protein gets one entry after TCRdb re-called the 5' RACE reads with MiXCR. The sample yields under 100,000 distinct CDR3 sequences, more than 15% seen once. Before extraction, the whole blood was not fractionated, and total RNA was taken from it. Receptors were obtained from a female donor in good health.

This chain uses TRBV12-3 or TRBV12-4 with TRBJ2-4; TRBD1 matches at 9 bases. With 4 bases clipped from V and 8 bases from J, the junction kept 6 bases outside the gene matches. The CDR3 consists of 14 residues. The CDR3 region is CASSSGTGYDIQYF. DNA of the CDR3: TGTGCCAGCAGTTCCGGGACAGGGTACGACATTCAGTACTTC.

This clonotype was seen only a few times. V gene TRBV5-1 combines with J gene TRBJ2-2; 11 bases align to TRBD2. Germline-derived CDR1 and CDR2 are SGHRS and YFSETQ. CDR3 length: 19 residues. V shed 1 base and J 1 base; nucleotides not matched to a gene: 9. The CDR3 loop reads CASSLPRTSGSMNTGELFF. In nucleotides, the CDR3 is TGCGCCAGCAGCTTGCCGCGGACTAGCGGGTCGATGAACACCGGGGAGCTGTTTTTT. Looking up the rest from reference TRBV5-1 and TRBJ2-2 gives the full variable domain: KAGVTQTPRYLIKTRGQQVTLSCSPISGHRSVSWYQQTPGQGLQFLFEYFSETQRNKGNFPGRFSGRQFSNSRSEMNVSTLELGDSALYLCASSLPRTSGSMNTGELFFGEGSRLTVL.

This chain links TRBV12-3 or TRBV12-4 with TRBJ1-2, with D possibly being TRBD1 (6 bases). This CDR3 contains 14 residues. V lost 6 bases to trimming and J lost 6 bases, with 17 bases between them. CDR3 loop: CASSPGGARDGYTF. CDR3 coding DNA: TGTGCCAGCAGCCCCGGGGGGGCGCGAGATGGCTACACCTTC.

The V gene is TRBV7-8, the J gene TRBJ2-1; 15 positions match TRBD2. Germline trimming cut 2 bases from V and 13 bases from J; bases unmatched to any gene: 6. CDR3 length equals 15 residues. The V gene's germline CDR1 is SGHVS and CDR2 FQNEAQ. The DNA of the CDR3 is TGTGCCAGCAGCTTACCTAGGACTAGCGGGAGGGCCCAGTTCTTC. This sequence encodes CASSLPRTSGRAQFF.

This clonotype was observed a handful of times. The gene calls are TRBV6-2 or TRBV6-3 and TRBJ1-5; 7 bases map to TRBD1. From germline, CDR1 is MNHEY and CDR2 SVGEGT. This CDR3 is built from 18 residues. Trimming took 6 bases from V and 4 from J; bases not matched to a gene: 18. DNA of the CDR3: TGTGCCAGCAGCCACCCAACACAACAGACAGGGCTTAATCAGCCCCAGCATTTT. Translation gives CASSHPTQQTGLNQPQHF.

In its sample, this clonotype was seen a few times. The V call is TRBV27, the J call TRBJ2-2; 8 bases align to TRBD2. This CDR3 comprises 17 residues. The junction had 7 bases not matched to a gene; V was cut back by 3 bases and J by 1 base. CDR1 and CDR2 (germline): MNHEY, SMNVEV (reference sequence). CDR3 residues: CASSLFSGGENTGELFF. CDR3 coding DNA: TGTGCCAGCAGTTTGTTCAGCGGGGGCGAGAACACCGGGGAGCTGTTTTTT.

This clonotype was recorded a few times. The chain uses TRBV25-1 and TRBJ2-1, with D possibly being TRBD1 (6 bases). Trimming pared 5 bases from V and 0 bases from J, leaving 8 bases between. The germline V gene has CDR1 MGHDK and CDR2 SYGVNS. CDR3 size: 14 residues. The CDR3 spells CASSQGLSYNEQFF. CDR3 sequence (DNA): TGTGCCAGCAGTCAGGGGCTCTCCTACAATGAGCAGTTCTTC. The full variable domain, in which reference TRBV25-1 and TRBJ2-1 provide the parts outside the CDR3, is EADIYQTPRYLVIGTGKKITLECSQTMGHDKMYWYQQDPGMELHLIHYSYGVNSTEKGDLSSESTVSRIRTEHFPLTLESARPSHTSQYLCASSQGLSYNEQFFGPGTRLTVL.

The V call is TRBV19, the J call TRBJ2-2; no clear D. CDR3 size: 12 residues. Trimming shortened V by 6 bases and J by 3 bases, and 5 bases separated the two germline ends. Germline lookup yields CDR1 LNHDA and CDR2 SQIVND (reference sequence). CDR3 loop: CASSRDTGELFF. CDR3 nucleotides: TGTGCCAGTAGCCGGGACACCGGGGAGCTGTTTTTT.

In its sample, this clonotype was seen a few times. The chain has TRBV27 and TRBJ1-1, with 9 bases identical to TRBD1. Germline V CDR1 and CDR2: MNHEY, SMNVEV (reference sequence). This CDR3 spans 14 amino acids. Trimming removed 0 bases from V and 6 bases from J; junction bases left unmatched: 2. The CDR3 DNA reads TGTGCCAGCAGTTTATCCTGGGACAGGGCTGAAGCTTTCTTT. Residues: CASSLSWDRAEAFF.

The chain has TRBV7-2 and TRBJ1-5; D uncertain. Germline CDR1 SGHTA, CDR2 FQGNSA. The CDR3 length is 16 residues. Trimming left V 5 bases short and J 6 bases short, with 20 bases between. The CDR3 reads CASSRWEVRGSQPQHF. Written as DNA, the CDR3 is TGTGCCAGCAGCCGATGGGAAGTCCGGGGTAGTCAGCCCCAGCATTTT. The complete variable domain, with remaining parts taken from reference TRBV7-2 and TRBJ1-5, reads GAGVSQSPSNKVTEKGKDVELRCDPISGHTALYWYRQSLGQGLEFLIYFQGNSAPDKSGLPSDRFSAERTGGSVSTLTIQRTQQEDSAVYLCASSRWEVRGSQPQHFGDGTRLSIL.

This clonotype was picked up a small number of times. V gene TRBV5-1 combines with J gene TRBJ1-1; D unclear. V lost 3 bases and J 8 bases, leaving 8 bases between the germline ends. CDR3 length: 11 amino acids. Germline assignment: CDR1 SGHRS and CDR2 YFSETQ. CDR3 nucleotide sequence: TGCGCCAGCAGCTCGGAAAAGGAAGCTTTCTTT. Its translation is CASSSEKEAFF.

The V and J genes are TRBV10-3 and TRBJ2-7; 11 bases agree with TRBD2. Looked up from germline, CDR1 is ENHRY and CDR2 is SYGVKD. The V segment lost 6 bases and the J segment 3 bases; nucleotides outside the gene matches: 1. This CDR3 is built from 13 residues. CDR3 sequence (DNA): TGTGCCATCAGGGGACTAGCGGTCTACGAGCAGTACTTC. Residues: CAIRGLAVYEQYF.

This clonotype turned up a few times. The chain carries TRBV27 and TRBJ2-3; no definite D call. Germline assignment: CDR1 MNHEY and CDR2 SMNVEV (reference sequence). Trimming took 8 bases from V and 1 from J, leaving 10 bases between them. The CDR3 extends over 13 amino acids. The CDR3, as DNA: TGTGCCAGCCGACACTGGGGCACAGATACGCAGTATTTT. It specifies CASRHWGTDTQYF.

This clonotype was seen a few times. V and J are TRBV6-5 and TRBJ1-1, with D perhaps TRBD1 (5 bases). CDR3 size: 13 residues. Trimming stripped 8 bases from V and 1 base from J, with 11 bases between. Germline V CDR1 and CDR2: MNHEY, SVGAGI. CDR3 sequence (DNA): TGTGCCAGCTCCGGGGGGTGGAACACTGAAGCTTTCTTT. Translated: CASSGGWNTEAFF.

In DNA form, the CDR3 reads TGTGCCAGCAGCCCGGGGACTAGCGGGGGCCAAGAGACCCAGTACTTC. Its protein is CASSPGTSGGQETQYF. The gene calls are TRBV7-7 and TRBJ2-5, with 14 bases lining up with TRBD2. After removal of 5 bases from V and 1 base from J, the junction contained 3 bases not matched to a gene. The CDR3 extends over 16 amino acids. CDR1 and CDR2 from the germline V gene are SSHAT and FNYEAQ (reference sequence). The whole variable domain, remainder taken from reference TRBV7-7 and TRBJ2-5, is GAGVSQSPRYKVTKRGQDVTLRCDPISSHATLYWYQQALGQGPEFLTYFNYEAQPDKSGLPSDRFSAERPEGSISTLTIQRTEQRDSAMYRCASSPGTSGGQETQYFGPGTRLLVL.

There are many counts of this clonotype. The V call is TRBV4-2, the J call TRBJ2-3, with 9 bases fitting TRBD1. The V segment lost 3 bases and the J segment 2 bases; nucleotides outside the gene matches: 18. The CDR3 runs 20 residues. Per germline, CDR1 LGHNA and CDR2 YNFKEQ. CDR3 coding DNA: TGTGCCAGCAGCCAGAGCGCCGGTACAGGGGGCCATAGCCTCACAGATACGCAGTATTTT. As protein: CASSQSAGTGGHSLTDTQYF.

The CDR3 bases are TGTGCCAGCAGCCAATCTTTATCGGGCCTCACAGATACGCAGTATTTT. It codes for CASSQSLSGLTDTQYF. The chain recombines TRBV11-2 with TRBJ2-3; D is ambiguous. The CDR3 runs to 16 residues. Germline lookup yields CDR1 SGHAT and CDR2 FQNNGV. Trimming pared 5 bases from V and 2 bases from J, leaving 17 bases between.

The V gene is TRBV7-2, the J gene TRBJ2-3; D may be TRBD2 (7 bases). Germline CDR1 and CDR2: SGHTA and FQGNSA. CDR3 length equals 16 residues. Deletions cut 5 bases from V and 5 bases from J, with 20 bases between. The DNA of the CDR3 is TGTGCCAGCAGCCCCCTAAGGGGGGAGGGCCGAGATACGCAGTATTTT. It yields the protein CASSPLRGEGRDTQYF.

This clonotype turned up a few times. This chain joins TRBV12-3 or TRBV12-4 and TRBJ1-4; no clear D gene. V was clipped by 6 bases and J by 5 bases, with 7 bases between them. CDR3 length: 12 residues. The CDR3 bases are TGTGCCAGCAGCCGCTTCAATGAAAAACTGTTTTTT. Residues: CASSRFNEKLFF.

The V and J genes are TRBV28 and TRBJ2-3; TRBD2 agrees at 16 bases. There are 18 residues in the CDR3. V trimming: 5 bases; J trimming: 6 bases; junction bases outside the gene matches: 11. The germline gives CDR1 MDHEN, CDR2 SYDVKM. The CDR3 here is CASSPSPGLAGGPDTQYF. CDR3 nucleotides: TGTGCCAGCAGTCCCTCCCCGGGACTAGCGGGAGGGCCCGATACGCAGTATTTT.

The sample holds a few counts of this clonotype. V and J are TRBV29-1 and TRBJ1-1; D not resolved. The germline V and J ends were trimmed by 7 bases and 5 bases, with 14 bases remaining between them. Germline V lookup: CDR1 SQVTM, CDR2 ANQGSEA. The length of the CDR3 is 12 residues. The CDR3 reads CSGGGSGTEAFF. CDR3 DNA sequence: TGCAGCGGTGGCGGATCGGGGACTGAAGCTTTCTTT.

Regarding this clonotype: A read error is likely, as this CDR3 ends without the conserved phenylalanine or tryptophan. The chain's CDR3 is CASSFSRGTAEAFL. The CDR3 DNA sequence: TGTGCCAGCAGTTTCTCTAGGGGGACCGCTGAAGCTTTCCTT. The rearrangement joins TRBV28 to TRBJ1-1; possibly TRBD1 for D (6 bases). CDR1 is MDHEN and CDR2 is SYDVKM in the germline V gene. This CDR3 comprises 14 residues. Trimming stripped 3 bases from V and 6 bases from J, with 14 bases between.

V usage is TRBV4-2 and J usage is TRBJ1-1, with TRBD1 matching 10 bases. The germline V gene encodes CDR1 LGHNA and CDR2 YNFKEQ. The CDR3 is made up of 15 amino acids. The junction had 2 bases not matched to a gene; V was cut back by 1 base and J by 3 bases. The CDR3, as DNA: TGTGCCAGCAGCCAAGGACAGGGGGCTTACACTGAAGCTTTCTTT. Amino acids: CASSQGQGAYTEAFF.

The DNA of the CDR3 is TGTGCCAGCAGCCAAGGCGCGGGATTCACAGATACGCAGTATTTT. Protein sequence: CASSQGAGFTDTQYF. The V and J genes are TRBV4-2 and TRBJ2-3, with D possibly being TRBD2 (6 bases). The CDR3 covers 15 residues. The germline gives CDR1 LGHNA, CDR2 YNFKEQ. The germline V and J ends were trimmed by 1 base and 2 bases, with 10 bases remaining between them.

This clonotype was observed a few times. This chain joins TRBV6-5 and TRBJ1-3; a possible D gene is TRBD1 (5 bases). With 10 bases removed from V and 0 bases from J, the gap between germline ends came to 13 bases. The CDR3 consists of 14 residues. Germline V gene lookup returns CDR1 MNHEY and CDR2 SVGAGI. This CDR3 is CATGGLNSGNTIYF. CDR3 coding DNA: TGTGCCACCGGGGGACTGAACTCTGGAAACACCATATATTTT.

This clonotype came up many times. Germline and junction disagree at one end, which may indicate a read error. The V and J genes are TRBV20-1 and TRBJ1-2, with 7 bases aligning to TRBD1. In germline, CDR1 is DFQATT, CDR2 SNEGSKA (reference sequence). The CDR3 extends over 10 amino acids. CDR3 nucleotides: TGCAGTGCTAGAGTCAGGGACAGTATCTTC. Its protein product is CSARVRDSIF.

The gene calls are TRBV29-1 and TRBJ2-4; 7 bases line up with TRBD1. The trim removed 6 bases at V and 7 bases at J, leaving 9 bases unmatched. The CDR3 runs to 13 residues. Germline V lookup: CDR1 SQVTM, CDR2 ANQGSEA. The CDR3 protein is CSVCKGALNIQYF. The CDR3 DNA is TGCAGCGTCTGCAAGGGGGCGCTCAACATTCAGTACTTC.

This chain's CDR3 is CASSSAGSFNQPQHF. CDR3 DNA sequence: TGTGCCAGTAGTTCCGCCGGGTCCTTCAATCAGCCCCAGCATTTT. The rearrangement joins TRBV19 to TRBJ1-5; D is undetermined. Between the trimmed V and J ends, which lost 5 bases and 3 bases, there was a span of 14 bases. The germline V gene has CDR1 LNHDA and CDR2 SQIVND (reference sequence). This CDR3 region has 15 residues.

The V call is TRBV7-2, the J call TRBJ2-2; 8 nucleotides match TRBD1. The V segment lost 6 bases and the J segment 1 base; nucleotides outside the gene matches: 4. The germline V gene encodes CDR1 SGHTA and CDR2 FQGNSA. The CDR3 sequence is 15 residues long. The CDR3 is CASSTGTGNTGELFF. In nucleotides, the CDR3 is TGTGCCAGCAGTACCGGGACAGGGAACACCGGGGAGCTGTTTTTT.

This clonotype was counted a few times. The J gene is TRBJ1-1, the V gene TRBV28; 10 bases are shared with TRBD1. Germline CDR1 MDHEN, CDR2 SYDVKM. With V trimmed by 0 bases and J by 0 bases, 4 bases remained unmatched. The CDR3 is made up of 17 amino acids. CDR3: CASSLWGTGDVNTEAFF. The CDR3 DNA reads TGTGCCAGCAGTTTATGGGGGACAGGGGATGTGAACACTGAAGCTTTCTTT.